Detailed here is one T cell receptor (beta chain). Its antigen is not known. These data belong to a study of cytomegalovirus exposure and HLA in healthy donors. Generated by immunoSEQ multiplex PCR, the TCRdb table keeps only in-frame clones and is missing some. The sample lists 65,000 or so clones; just under 95% were seen once. Notes on the study in general: Among TCR beta chains, those listed as cytomegalovirus-associated numbered some 170.

Trimming cost V 0 bases and J 4 bases, with 12 bases left between them. This CDR3 has 15 amino acids. Germline-derived CDR1 and CDR2 are SEHNR and FQNEAQ (reference sequence). This sequence was found in a man aged 18 to 30 in good health and CMV-seropositive. The sequencing input was PBMCs. The chain employs TRBV7-9 and TRBJ1-2, with D perhaps TRBD1 (5 bases). The CDR3 nucleotides are TGTGCCAGCAGCTTAGCAGCAGGGTTACCCTATGGCTACACCTTC. Amino acid sequence: CASSLAAGLPYGYTF.